The text below deals with one T cell receptor beta chain. Its antigen has not been determined. Qualities for individual bases were not recorded, and no much larger clone is one base off. The donors belonged to the validation cohort of about 120 subjects, which was separate from the roughly 670-subject first cohort. This sample was included in a study of cytomegalovirus exposure and HLA in healthy donors (dated by TCRdb to 2016 to 2017). With regard to the full study: According to a later analysis, one platform produced both the 110 or so validation repertoires and the 670 or so repertoires of the first cohort. Besides the first cohort of hundreds of subjects, a separate validation cohort made up of 90 to 150 different subjects was used. The study aimed to test whether signatures of past pathogen exposure could be identified by cataloging public T cell receptors. To predict cytomegalovirus infection status, the study brought together high-throughput TCR immunosequencing, statistical association of individual TCRs with disease status, and machine learning. Summary of the overall study and its limitations: In a later analysis, TCRs clustered in the first cohort were found to also tend to co-occur in the roughly 120 validation repertoires, with approximately 94% of cluster scores above 0. A few of the identified cytomegalovirus-associated TCR beta chains were confirmed in vitro to be specific for cytomegalovirus antigens. While some public TCRs were present in many individuals, most TCR sequences turned up only very rarely across donors. Cytomegalovirus status was reported to be diagnosed by the classifier with high specificity and sensitivity in both the original and validation cohorts. A total of 150 to 200 TCR beta chains were listed by the study as associated with cytomegalovirus. It was suggested by the authors that the approach could potentially be generalized to other disease states and immunological phenotypes. All 130 or so repertoires were used to score co-occurrence in the validation cohort in a later analysis, because that analysis had no HLA typing for the cohort.

From V the trimming removes 4 bases and from J it removes 4 bases, while the gene matches leave 2 bases of the junction unaccounted for. The CDR3, from cysteine to phenylalanine, totals 14 residues. Here the CDR3 DNA is all that survives: 42 bases in frame from base 1. CDR1 and CDR2, looked up from the germline V gene (reference sequence), are SEHNR and FQNEAQ. The receptor library was made with the immunoSEQ multiplex PCR assay. The authors processed their data as follows. A statistical classification framework was built for diagnosing cytomegalovirus status from the catalog of TCR beta chain sequences. Imported from immuneACCESS, the table was reduced by TCRdb to in-frame sequences with V and J called. These copies leave out some clones; in studies compared against another copy, an unresolved V gene accounts for under half, and the cause of the remainder is not known. The DNA gave D and trimming, while V, J and clone size come from that table. The sample data list about 130,000 clones, and approximately 88% of these were observed just once. The biggest ten clones account for about 2% of the sample.

The chain is encoded by TRBV7-9 joined to TRBJ2-2; 8 nucleotides in the junction match TRBD1. The receptor was derived from a woman under 30 in good health and CMV-seronegative. The sequencing input was PBMCs. The CDR3 protein is CASSSGTGTGELFF. The bases are TGTGCCAGCAGCTCCGGGACAGGCACCGGGGAGCTGTTTTTT. The CDR3, completed at both ends by the reference TRBV7-9 and TRBJ2-2 genes, gives the full variable domain DTGVSQNPRHKITKRGQNVTFRCDPISEHNRLYWYRQTLGQGPEFLTYFQNEAQLEKSRLLSDRFSAERPKGSFSTLEIQRTEQGDSAMYLCASSSGTGTGELFFGEGSRLTVL.